This section outlines one TCR beta chain sequence together with its context. Its binding antigen is unknown. Base qualities are not provided; no much larger clone lies one nucleotide away. This sample is part of a study of blood T cell repertoires in COVID-19 (dated by TCRdb to the early 2020s). Notes on the research overall: Collaborator samples came from the United States, Italy and Spain and covered acute and convalescent phases of COVID-19. Sample metadata almost always included a de-identified subject ID, COVID-19 status, age in years and sex. Subjects who had been exposed to COVID-19, were actively infected with it, or had recovered from it provided the deeply sampled blood TCRbeta repertoires that made up the dataset. Where available, HLA class I and class II types were obtained from metadata supplied by the sample provider rather than from assay-based typing. The repertoires were made available in a free public database intended to serve as a resource for research on the immune response to SARS-CoV-2. Samples were obtained from the ongoing ImmuneRACE study (first 160 participants) and from some 1,200 subjects provided by 6 global collaborators. The material from the prospective study consisted of cDNA or gDNA derived from T cells, B-cell-depleted T cells, or PBMCs.

Overall study results and their limits: Clinical and demographic metadata were provided uncurated, with the amount varying by source and participant.

The CDR3 starts with the cysteine, ends with the phenylalanine, and has 14 residues. The entry retains the CDR3 DNA only, 42 bases that are in frame from base 1. CDR1 and CDR2, per the germline V gene, are SGHAT and FQNNGV. The V end gives up 1 base and the J end 6 bases, leaving 4 bases in the junction not matched to a gene. The immunoSEQ Assay, a bias-controlled multiplex PCR, was used to amplify TCRbeta CDR3 regions from genomic DNA. From the authors' description of their analysis: Nucleated cell counts per sample were estimated from amplification of reference gene primers within the assay. To quantify the absolute abundance of each unique TCRbeta CDR3 rearrangement, sequence reads were collapsed and filtered. Productive Simpson clonality was computed per sample as the square root of Simpson's diversity index over productive rearrangements. The clones in this table, taken by TCRdb from immuneACCESS, are in-frame only. Not every clone is retained; where verified, under half of the shortfall comes from an unresolved V gene, and the cause of the rest is unknown. For V, J and clone size, that table is used; D and trimming come from the DNA. The sample includes under 300,000 clones, with nearly 95% observed a single time. The ten largest clonotypes hold approximately 0.8% of the sample.

One collaborating source in Seattle enrolled patients during active infection and followed them longitudinally through the course of disease. Collaborating institutions collected whole blood in K2EDTA tubes following their own protocols. For TCRbeta analysis, collaborator samples were shipped as frozen whole blood, as isolated PBMCs, or as DNA extracted from either sample type. The source material was peripheral blood. The V and J segments used are TRBV11-2 and TRBJ2-7, with 9 middle bases fitting TRBD1. The TCR originated in a man aged 25-45 years with COVID-19, enrolled during active disease. CDR3 sequence: CASSLGGTGSEQYF. In nucleotide form, the sequence is TGTGCCAGCAGCTTAGGCGGGACAGGGTCCGAGCAGTACTTC.